The source of this T cell receptor (beta chain) is a study of T cell responses to AZD1222 COVID-19 vaccine (dated by TCRdb to 2020 to 2023). Some background on the complete study: A total of 233 trial participants underwent TCR sequencing, of whom 200 to 220 received two doses of AZD1222 and 26 received two doses of the MenACWY control vaccine. Trial participants were enrolled by age into 18-55, 56-69 and 70-plus year subgroups, with around 150, 28 and 57 TCR-sequenced participants respectively. General study outcomes and caveats: After two AZD1222 doses, both the breadth and the depth of spike-specific TCRs were significantly higher than at day 0 and than in MenACWY recipients. In the small 56-69-year group, the increase in depth fell short of significance, most likely because of low power. Conclusions about previously exposed vaccinees are limited, since just six AZD1222 recipients were seropositive for SARS-CoV-2 at baseline. Participants were mostly white British, with more females than males. The authors suggested clonal diversity may have been underestimated. Reportedly, almost half of the unique spike-specific TCRs recognized epitopes lying outside the regions that are mutated in the B.1.351 and B.1.1.7 variants. Vaccine-associated CD4 TCRs spanned the whole spike protein, with dominant responses in regions 160-218 and 743-854. Because no day 14 peak-response samples were available, the repertoires could be characterized only after the peak T cell response.

To note about this clone: Its antigen is unknown. Base quality data are lacking; no much larger clone is found one base away.

CDR1 MNHEY and CDR2 SVGAGI were looked up in the germline V gene. Trimming takes 6 bases from V and 4 bases from J, and the germline ends sit 13 bases apart. Its CDR3 holds 13 amino acids, cysteine through phenylalanine. Here the CDR3 DNA is all that survives: 39 bases in frame from base 1. Interpreted using the paper, the time point label stands for: baseline before first vaccination. The treatment or condition label on this specimen signifies: meningococcal conjugate vaccine given as trial control. The vaccinee samples were drawn from two UK trials, COV001 and COV002, one of which was a single-blind randomized controlled phase 2/3 trial testing AZD1222 (ChAdOx1 nCoV-19) in healthy adults. For TCRbeta chain sequencing, PBMC samples were collected from trial participants at day 0 and at day 28 after the second dose. The CDR3 regions of human TCRbeta chains were subjected to immunosequencing. Per the original workflow: Repertoire TCRs were matched against a reference library of SARS-CoV-2-specific TCRs generated with the MIRA antigen-specificity platform. Breadth was defined as the fraction of unique TCRs that were SARS-CoV-2-associated, and depth was defined as the fraction of total T cells that were SARS-CoV-2-associated. Using the MIRA data, each spike-specific TCR was mapped to the spike region that the TCR reacts to and placed in a CD4 or CD8 class. Log10-transformed breadth and depth values were compared by one-way ANOVA with Sidak's multiple comparisons tests. TCRdb carries this immuneACCESS record with in-frame sequences only. Its versions omit some clonotypes, under half of them owing to an unresolved V gene in the studies checked, with the rest unexplained. For V, J and clone size, that table is used; D and trimming come from the DNA. The sample includes roughly 120,000 clones, with 80% to 90% observed a single time. The ten biggest clones cover around 3.9% of the sample.

The sample in question was peripheral blood, obtained on day 0 of MenACWY control vaccination. The TCR comes from an adult in good health. The chain couples TRBV6-5 to TRBJ2-7, and perhaps TRBD1 as D gene, on 6 matching bases. The CDR3 reads as follows: CASRDRYLYEQYF. In nucleotide form, the sequence is TGTGCCAGCAGGGACAGATACCTTTACGAGCAGTACTTC.